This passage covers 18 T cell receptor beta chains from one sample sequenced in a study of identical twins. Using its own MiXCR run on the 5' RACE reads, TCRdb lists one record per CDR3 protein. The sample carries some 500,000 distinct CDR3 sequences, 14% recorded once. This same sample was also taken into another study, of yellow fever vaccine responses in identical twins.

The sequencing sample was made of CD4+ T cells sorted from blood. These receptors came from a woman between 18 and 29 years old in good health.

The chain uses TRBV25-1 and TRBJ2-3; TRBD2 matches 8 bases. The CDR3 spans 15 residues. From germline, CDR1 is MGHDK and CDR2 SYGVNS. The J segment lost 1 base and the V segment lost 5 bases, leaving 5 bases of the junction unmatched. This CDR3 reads CASSQRGKGTDTQYF. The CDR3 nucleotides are TGTGCCAGCAGTCAGCGGGGGAAGGGCACAGATACGCAGTATTTT.

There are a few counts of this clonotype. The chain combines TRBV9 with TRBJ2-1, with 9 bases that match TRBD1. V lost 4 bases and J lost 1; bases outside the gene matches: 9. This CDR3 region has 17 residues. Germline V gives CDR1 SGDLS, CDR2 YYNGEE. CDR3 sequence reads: CASSPRGDRVSYNEQFF. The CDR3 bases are TGTGCCAGCAGCCCGAGGGGGGACAGGGTTTCCTACAATGAGCAGTTCTTC.

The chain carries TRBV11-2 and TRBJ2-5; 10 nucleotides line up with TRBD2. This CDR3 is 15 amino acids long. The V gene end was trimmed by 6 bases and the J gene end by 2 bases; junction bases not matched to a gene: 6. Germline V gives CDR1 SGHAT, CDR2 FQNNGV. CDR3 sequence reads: CASSLSGREQETQYF. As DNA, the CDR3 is TGTGCCAGCAGTCTCAGCGGGAGGGAACAAGAGACCCAGTACTTC. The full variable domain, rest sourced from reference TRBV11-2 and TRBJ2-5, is EAGVAQSPRYKIIEKRQSVAFWCNPISGHATLYWYQQILGQGPKLLIQFQNNGVVDDSQLPKDRFSAERLKGVDSTLKIQPAKLEDSAVYLCASSLSGREQETQYFGPGTRLLVL.

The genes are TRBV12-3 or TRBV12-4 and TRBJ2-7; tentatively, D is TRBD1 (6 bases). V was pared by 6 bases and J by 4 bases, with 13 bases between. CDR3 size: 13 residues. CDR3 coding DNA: TGTGCCAGCAGCTCGGGACATCAGTACGAGCAGTACTTC. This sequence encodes CASSSGHQYEQYF.

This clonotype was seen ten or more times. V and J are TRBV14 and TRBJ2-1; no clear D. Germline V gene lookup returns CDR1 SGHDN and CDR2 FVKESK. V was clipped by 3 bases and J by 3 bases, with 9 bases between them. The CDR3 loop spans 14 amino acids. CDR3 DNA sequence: TGTGCCAGCAGCCACGAGAGTTTCTACAATGAGCAGTTCTTC. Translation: CASSHESFYNEQFF.

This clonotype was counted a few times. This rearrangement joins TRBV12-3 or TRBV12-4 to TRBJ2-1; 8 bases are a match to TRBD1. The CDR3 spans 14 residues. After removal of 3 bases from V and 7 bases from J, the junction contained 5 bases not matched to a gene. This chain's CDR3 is CASSFSDRVNEQFF. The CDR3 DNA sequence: TGTGCCAGCAGTTTCTCGGACAGGGTTAATGAGCAGTTCTTC.

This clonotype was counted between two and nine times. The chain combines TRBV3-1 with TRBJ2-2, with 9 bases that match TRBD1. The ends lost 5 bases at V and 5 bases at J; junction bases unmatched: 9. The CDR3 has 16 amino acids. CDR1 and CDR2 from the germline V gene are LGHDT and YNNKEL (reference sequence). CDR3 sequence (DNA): TGTGCCAGCAGCGCAATACAGGGGGCAGGAACCGGGGAGCTGTTTTTT. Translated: CASSAIQGAGTGELFF.

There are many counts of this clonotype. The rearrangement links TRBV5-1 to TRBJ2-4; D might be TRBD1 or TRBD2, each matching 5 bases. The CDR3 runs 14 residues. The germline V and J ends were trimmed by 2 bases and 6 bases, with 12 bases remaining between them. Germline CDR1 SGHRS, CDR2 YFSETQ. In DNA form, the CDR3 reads TGCGCCAGCAGCTTAACGGGGCCCGGAAACATTCAGTACTTC. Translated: CASSLTGPGNIQYF.

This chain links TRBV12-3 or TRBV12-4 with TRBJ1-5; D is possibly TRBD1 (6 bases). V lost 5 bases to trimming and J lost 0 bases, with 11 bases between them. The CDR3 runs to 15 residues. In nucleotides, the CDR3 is TGTGCCAGCAGTCCAGGACAGCCTAGCAATCAGCCCCAGCATTTT. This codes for CASSPGQPSNQPQHF.

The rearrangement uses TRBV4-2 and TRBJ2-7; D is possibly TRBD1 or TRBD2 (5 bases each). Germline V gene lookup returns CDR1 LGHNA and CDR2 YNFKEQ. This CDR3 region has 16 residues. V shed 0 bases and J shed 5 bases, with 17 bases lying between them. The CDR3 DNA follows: TGTGCCAGCAGCCAAGATCTAAGGGGACCGCGGCACGAGCAGTACTTC. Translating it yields CASSQDLRGPRHEQYF.

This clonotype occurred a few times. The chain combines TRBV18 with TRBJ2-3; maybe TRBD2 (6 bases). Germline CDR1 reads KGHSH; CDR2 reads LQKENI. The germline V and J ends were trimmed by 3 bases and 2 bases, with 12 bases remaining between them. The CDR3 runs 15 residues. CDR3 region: CASSPTTRDTDTQYF. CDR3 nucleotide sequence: TGTGCCAGCTCACCGACGACTAGAGACACAGATACGCAGTATTTT.

CDR3 in amino acids: CASSLYSGGGELFF. In DNA, the CDR3 is TGTGCCAGCAGCTTATATTCGGGGGGCGGGGAGCTGTTTTTT. V gene TRBV7-2 combines with J gene TRBJ2-2, with 7 nucleotides matching TRBD2. The CDR3 is 14 residues long. The V and J ends lost 2 bases and 7 bases, in that order; junction bases with no gene match: 4. Germline-derived CDR1 and CDR2 are SGHTA and FQGNSA.

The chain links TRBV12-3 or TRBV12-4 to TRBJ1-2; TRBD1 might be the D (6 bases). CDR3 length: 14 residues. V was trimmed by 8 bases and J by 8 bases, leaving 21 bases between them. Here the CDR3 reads CASREPGGRWGYTF. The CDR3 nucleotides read TGTGCCAGCCGCGAACCCGGGGGGCGGTGGGGCTACACCTTC.

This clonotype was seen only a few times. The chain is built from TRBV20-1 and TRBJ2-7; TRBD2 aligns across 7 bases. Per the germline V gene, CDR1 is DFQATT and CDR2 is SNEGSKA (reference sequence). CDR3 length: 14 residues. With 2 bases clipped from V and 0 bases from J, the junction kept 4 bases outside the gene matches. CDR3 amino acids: CSARLAESSYEQYF. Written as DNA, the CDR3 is TGCAGTGCTAGACTAGCGGAAAGCTCCTACGAGCAGTACTTC.

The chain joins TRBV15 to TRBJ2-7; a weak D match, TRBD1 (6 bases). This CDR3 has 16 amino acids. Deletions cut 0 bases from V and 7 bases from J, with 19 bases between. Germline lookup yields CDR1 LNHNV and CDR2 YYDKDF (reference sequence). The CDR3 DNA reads TGTGCCACCAGCAGAGATGGCGGGCCAGGGGCTGGAGAGCAGTACTTC. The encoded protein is CATSRDGGPGAGEQYF.

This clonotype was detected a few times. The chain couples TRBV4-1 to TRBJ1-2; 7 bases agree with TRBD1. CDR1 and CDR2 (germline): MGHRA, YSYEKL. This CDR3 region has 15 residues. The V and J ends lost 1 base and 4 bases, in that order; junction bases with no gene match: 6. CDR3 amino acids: CASSQGDSHPYGYTF. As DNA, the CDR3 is TGCGCCAGCAGCCAAGGGGACAGCCACCCCTATGGCTACACCTTC.

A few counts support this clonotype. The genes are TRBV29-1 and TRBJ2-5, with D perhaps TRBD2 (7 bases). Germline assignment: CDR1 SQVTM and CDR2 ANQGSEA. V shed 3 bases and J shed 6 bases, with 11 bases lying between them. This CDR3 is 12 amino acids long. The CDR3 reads CSVEGGPQTQYF. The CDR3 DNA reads TGCAGCGTTGAGGGGGGGCCCCAGACCCAGTACTTC. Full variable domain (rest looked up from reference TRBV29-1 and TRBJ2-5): SAVISQKPSRDICQRGTSLTIQCQVDSQVTMMFWYRQQPGQSLTLIATANQGSEATYESGFVIDKFPISRPNLTFSTLTVSNMSPEDSSIYLCSVEGGPQTQYFGPGTRLLVL.

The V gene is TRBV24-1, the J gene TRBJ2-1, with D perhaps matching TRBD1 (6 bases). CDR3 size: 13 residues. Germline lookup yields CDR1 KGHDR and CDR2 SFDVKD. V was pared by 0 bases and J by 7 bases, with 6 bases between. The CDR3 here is CATSDLQGNEQFF. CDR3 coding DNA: TGTGCCACCAGTGATTTGCAGGGGAATGAGCAGTTCTTC.